These T cell receptor beta chains were read from a single sample in a study of T cells after somatic rescue of genetic block. Here immunoSEQ multiplex PCR was the method, and the copy in TCRdb shows in-frame clones only, minus some. This table holds under 8,500 clones, over 80% found once. Sequencing was performed on peripheral blood mononuclear cells (PBMCs). These receptors all come from a boy between 10 and 17 years old. Each CDR3 is given with its conserved first and last residue.

>TRBV28|TRBJ2-1
CASSIGSNRNEQFF
>TRBV10-3|TRBJ2-1
CAISEAVAGGDNEQFF
>TRBV5-5|TRBJ1-6
CASSLAWAESSYNSPLHF
>TRBV11-3|TRBJ1-1
CASSLGPGRGAFF
>TRBV9|TRBJ1-2
CASSGSGTGDGYTF
>TRBV9|TRBJ1-2
CASSSGPSGYGYTF
>TRBV6-1|TRBJ1-5
CASRPTTGFNQPQHF
>TRBV7-2|TRBJ2-1
CASAGIVGGANEQFF
>TRBV5-1|TRBJ1-2
CASSFEWLPYGYTF
>TRBV2|TRBJ1-5
CASSVGGISNQPQHF
>TRBV28|TRBJ2-5
CASSLSRHGPRGETQYF
>TRBV4-3|TRBJ2-2
CASSQADGWAGELFF
>TRBV2|TRBJ1-2
CASSPPAVGGLSGYTF
>TRBV11-2|TRBJ1-1
CASSFGWGVGPEAFF
>TRBV7-9|TRBJ2-3
CASSLALAQNTDTQYF
>TRBV28|TRBJ1-5
CASTGHGSNQPQHF
>TRBV7-8|TRBJ1-5
CASSLAMGANQPQHF
>TRBV6-6|TRBJ1-4
CASSRGGVSEKLFF
>TRBV6-6|TRBJ2-5
CASSDAGGRETQYF